This TCR beta chain was documented in a study of blood T cell repertoires in COVID-19. In its sample, this clone was seen a few times. Produced via immunoSEQ multiplex PCR; TCRdb's table is partial and in-frame only. The sample includes 71,000 or so clones, roughly 80% seen only once; the top ten take 25% to 30%. What was sequenced was peripheral blood. The sequence was obtained from a man aged 70 or older with acute or convalescent COVID-19.

DNA for the CDR3: TGTGCCAGCACCCAAGGGGATTCCGACTATGGCTACACCTTC. It encodes CASTQGDSDYGYTF. The V call is TRBV6-6, the J call TRBJ1-2, with D possibly being TRBD1 (5 bases). The germline gives CDR1 MNHNY, CDR2 SVGAGI (reference sequence). Trimming pared 7 bases from V and 3 bases from J, leaving 15 bases between. This CDR3 spans 14 amino acids.